This T cell receptor (beta chain) came from a study of PD-1 blockade in classical Hodgkin lymphoma. Overall study findings and caveats: Newly diagnosed patients reportedly had lower baseline TCR diversity than healthy donors.

Time point reported: cycle 4 day 1 (C4D1), after 6 weeks of nivolumab. Every patient was affected by relapse after autologous stem cell transplantation, while exposure to brentuximab vedotin was not uniform. Produced via immunoSEQ multiplex PCR; TCRdb's table is partial and in-frame only. The sample carries 90,000 to 140,000 clones, roughly 90% recorded once. Concerning this clone: Antigen specificity is unknown.

From germline, CDR1 is GTSNPN and CDR2 SVGIG (reference sequence). The CDR3 length is 13 residues. Deletions cut 3 bases from V and 3 bases from J, with 9 bases between. The sequencing here drew on peripheral blood mononuclear cells (PBMCs), taken before the fourth cycle of nivolumab. This receptor was taken from a human donor with classical Hodgkin lymphoma. The V gene is TRBV30, the J gene TRBJ1-5; D gene ambiguous. The CDR3 DNA is TGTGCCTGGAGCGTAACGGACAATCAGCCCCAGCATTTT. This translates into CAWSVTDNQPQHF. The entire variable domain, with the rest obtained from reference TRBV30 and TRBJ1-5, is as follows: SQTIHQWPATLVQPVGSPLSLECTVEGTSNPNLYWYRQAAGRGLQLLFYSVGIGQISSEVPQNLSASRPQDRQFILSSKKLLLSDSGFYLCAWSVTDNQPQHFGDGTRLSIL.